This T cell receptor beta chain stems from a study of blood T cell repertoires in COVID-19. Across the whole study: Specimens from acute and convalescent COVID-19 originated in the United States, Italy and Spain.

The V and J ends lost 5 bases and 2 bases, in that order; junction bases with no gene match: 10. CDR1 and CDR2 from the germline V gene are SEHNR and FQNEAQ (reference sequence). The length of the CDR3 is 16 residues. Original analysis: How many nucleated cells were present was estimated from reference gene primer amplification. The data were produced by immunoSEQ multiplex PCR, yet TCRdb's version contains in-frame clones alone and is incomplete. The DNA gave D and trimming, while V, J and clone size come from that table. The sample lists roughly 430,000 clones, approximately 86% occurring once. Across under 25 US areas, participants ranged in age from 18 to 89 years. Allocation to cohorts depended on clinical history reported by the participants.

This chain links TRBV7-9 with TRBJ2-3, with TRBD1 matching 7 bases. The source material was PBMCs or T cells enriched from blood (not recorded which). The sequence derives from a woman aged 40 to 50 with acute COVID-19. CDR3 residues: CASSPSTGMITDTQYF. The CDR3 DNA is TGTGCCAGCAGCCCGTCGACAGGGATGATCACAGATACGCAGTATTTT.